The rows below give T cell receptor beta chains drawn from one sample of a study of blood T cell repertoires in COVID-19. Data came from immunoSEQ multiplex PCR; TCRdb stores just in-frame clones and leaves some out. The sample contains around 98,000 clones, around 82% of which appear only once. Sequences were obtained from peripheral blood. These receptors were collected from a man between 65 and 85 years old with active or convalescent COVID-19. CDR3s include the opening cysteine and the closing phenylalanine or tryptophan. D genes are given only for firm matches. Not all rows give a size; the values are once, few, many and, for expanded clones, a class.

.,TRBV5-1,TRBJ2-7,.,TGCGCCAGCAGCTTTTCGCGGGACTCCTCCTACGAGCAGTACTTC,CASSFSRDSSYEQYF
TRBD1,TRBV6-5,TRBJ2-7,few,TGTGCCAGCAGTTACGAAGTTGGCAGGGGGTCCGAGCAGTACTTC,CASSYEVGRGSEQYF
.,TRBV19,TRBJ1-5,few,TGTGCCAGTACCTCCTCGGGAGGGGCATGGCAGCCCCAGCATTTT,CASTSSGGAWQPQHF
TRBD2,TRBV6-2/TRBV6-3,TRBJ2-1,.,TGTGCCAGCAGCCAAAGACGAGGGACTAGCGGGGGTAATGAGCAGTTCTTC,CASSQRRGTSGGNEQFF
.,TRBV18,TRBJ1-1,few,TGTGCCAGCTCACCACGGCGGGAGGCGAACACTGAAGCTTTCTTT,CASSPRREANTEAFF
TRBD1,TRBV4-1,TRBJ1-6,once,TGCGCCAGCAGCCAGGAGGGGACAGGGAGTTCACCCCTCCACTTT,CASSQEGTGSSPLHF
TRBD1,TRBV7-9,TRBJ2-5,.,TGTGCCAGCAGCAAGACAGGGGACCTGATGGCCCAGTACTTC,CASSKTGDLMAQYF
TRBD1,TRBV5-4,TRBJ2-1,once,TGTGCCAGCAGCTTCAGAGGGGGCTTATACAATGAGCAGTTCTTC,CASSFRGGLYNEQFF
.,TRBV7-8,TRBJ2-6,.,TGTGCCAGCAGCTTACGGCGGTCGCACTCTGGGGCCAACGTCCTGACTTTC,CASSLRRSHSGANVLTF
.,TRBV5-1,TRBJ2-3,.,TGCGCCAGCAGCGCGACCGGGGGACTTAACACAGATACGCAGTATTTT,CASSATGGLNTDTQYF
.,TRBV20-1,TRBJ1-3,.,TGCAGTGCTAGTCCTGGGAGGGCTGGAAACACCATATATTTT,CSASPGRAGNTIYF
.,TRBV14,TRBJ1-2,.,TGTGCCAGCAGCCGTCTGAAAGCCTATGGCTACACCTTC,CASSRLKAYGYTF
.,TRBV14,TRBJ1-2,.,TGTGCCAGCAGCCGGCAGGGTACCTATGGCTACACCTTC,CASSRQGTYGYTF
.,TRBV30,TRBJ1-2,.,TGTGCCTGGACAGGACAGAATAACTATGGCTACACCTTC,CAWTGQNNYGYTF
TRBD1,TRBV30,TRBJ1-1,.,TGTGCCTGGAGTCCAGGGGGTGGGAACACTGAAGCTTTCTTT,CAWSPGGGNTEAFF
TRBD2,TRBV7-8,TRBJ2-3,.,TGTGCCAGCAGCTTAGGGGCTAGCGGGGTGATCACAGATACGCAGTATTTT,CASSLGASGVITDTQYF
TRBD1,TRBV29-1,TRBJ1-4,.,TGCAGCGCCAGACAGGGTGGGGATGAAAAACTGTTTTTT,CSARQGGDEKLFF
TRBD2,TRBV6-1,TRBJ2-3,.,TGTGCCAGCAGTGAAGGGCGGGGGGGCCGAGGAAGCACAGATACGCAGTATTTT,CASSEGRGGRGSTDTQYF
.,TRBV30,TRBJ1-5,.,TGTGCCTGGAGTCAGTTTAGCAATCAGCCCCAGCATTTT,CAWSQFSNQPQHF
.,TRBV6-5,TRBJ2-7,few,TGTGCCTCGGGGAACTCCTACGAGCAGTACTTC,CASGNSYEQYF
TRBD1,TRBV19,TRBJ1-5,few,TGTGCCAGTAGTCAAGGGACAGGGCGCCAGCAGCCCCAGCATTTT,CASSQGTGRQQPQHF
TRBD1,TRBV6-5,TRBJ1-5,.,TGTGCCAGCAATTCGGACAGGGGGCCTCAGCCCCAGCATTTT,CASNSDRGPQPQHF
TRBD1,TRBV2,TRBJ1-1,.,TGTGCCAGCAGTGATCAGGGGGGATCGAACACTGAAGCTTTCTTT,CASSDQGGSNTEAFF
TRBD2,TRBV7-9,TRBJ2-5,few,TGTGCCAGCAGCCCCTGGACTAGCGGGAAAGAGACCCAGTACTTC,CASSPWTSGKETQYF
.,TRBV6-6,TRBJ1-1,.,TGTGCCAGCAGATTACAGGGTGGGGCTTTCTTT,CASRLQGGAFF
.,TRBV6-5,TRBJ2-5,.,TGTGCCAGCAGTTACTCGGGTCAGGGGACCGGAGAGACCCAGTACTTC,CASSYSGQGTGETQYF
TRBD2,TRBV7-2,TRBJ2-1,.,TGTGCCAGCAGCTTGTCCAGCGGGGCTTCCTACAATGAGCAGTTCTTC,CASSLSSGASYNEQFF
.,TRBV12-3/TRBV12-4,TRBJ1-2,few,TGTGCCAGCAGCTTCTTAGTGGTGGATGGCTACACCTTC,CASSFLVVDGYTF
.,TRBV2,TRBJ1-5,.,TGTGCCAGCAGCGCAACCGGGACATCGAGTAATCAGCCCCAGCATTTT,CASSATGTSSNQPQHF
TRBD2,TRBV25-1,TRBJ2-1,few,TGTGCCAGCAGTGTGCCGGGACTAGCTTCCTACAATGAGCAGTTCTTC,CASSVPGLASYNEQFF
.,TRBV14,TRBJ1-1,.,TGTGCCAGCAGCCAATATTCAGGGCCGAACACTGAAGCTTTCTTT,CASSQYSGPNTEAFF